These 6 T cell receptor beta chains were all obtained from the same sample, sequenced in a study of T cell responses to AZD1222 COVID-19 vaccine. Clones were read by immunoSEQ multiplex PCR, and TCRdb kept only the in-frame ones, dropping some. Of fewer than 20,000 clones listed, around 89% are singletons. The sample consisted of peripheral blood, taken 28 days after the second AZD1222 dose. Every receptor here comes from an adult who received the AZD1222 COVID-19 vaccine.

This chain connects TRBV3-1 (or the pseudogene TRBV3-2) to TRBJ2-7, with no clear D. V was pared by 4 bases and J by 0 bases, with 7 bases between. Germline V lookup: CDR1 LGHDT, CDR2 YNNKEL (reference sequence). This CDR3 is 13 amino acids long. CDR3 coding DNA: TGTGCCAGCAGCCCCTCTAGCTCCTACGAGCAGTACTTC. Translated: CASSPSSSYEQYF.

A few counts support this clone. V gene TRBV29-1 combines with J gene TRBJ1-2; 7 bases line up with TRBD1. The CDR3 covers 13 residues. The V and J ends lost 8 bases and 2 bases, in that order; junction bases with no gene match: 8. Germline-derived CDR1 and CDR2 are SQVTM and ANQGSEA. The CDR3 DNA sequence: TGCAGCACGGGACAGACTATGAACTATGGCTACACCTTC. It encodes CSTGQTMNYGYTF. The entire variable domain, with the rest obtained from reference TRBV29-1 and TRBJ1-2, is as follows: SAVISQKPSRDICQRGTSLTIQCQVDSQVTMMFWYRQQPGQSLTLIATANQGSEATYESGFVIDKFPISRPNLTFSTLTVSNMSPEDSSIYLCSTGQTMNYGYTFGSGTRLTVV.

This rearrangement joins TRBV11-1 to TRBJ1-1; TRBD1 is a possible D gene (5 bases). The CDR3 sequence is 14 residues long. Germline V gene lookup returns CDR1 SGHAT and CDR2 FQDESV (reference sequence). Trimming took off 5 bases at V and 1 base at J, with 11 bases between the two ends. CDR3 sequence: CASSPGGTNTEAFF. CDR3 DNA: TGTGCCAGCAGCCCGGGGGGGACGAACACTGAAGCTTTCTTT.

The CDR3 sequence: CAIRNGGMNTEAFF. CDR3 DNA: TGTGCCATCAGGAACGGGGGAATGAACACTGAAGCTTTCTTT. The V and J genes are TRBV11-1 and TRBJ1-1, with D perhaps TRBD1 (5 bases). In germline, CDR1 is SGHAT, CDR2 FQDESV (reference sequence). The CDR3 is 14 amino acids. V was clipped by 10 bases and J by 0 bases, with 15 bases between them.

The chain carries TRBV6-2 or TRBV6-3 and TRBJ1-5; weak D call: TRBD1 (5 bases). This CDR3 region has 16 residues. V lost 10 bases to trimming and J lost 0 bases, with 19 bases between them. Germline assignment: CDR1 MNHEY and CDR2 SVGEGT. CDR3 bases: TGTGCCACCACCCCGACAGCCCGAGGTAGCAATCAGCCCCAGCATTTT. Its translation is CATTPTARGSNQPQHF.

V gene TRBV11-2 combines with J gene TRBJ2-3; 11 nucleotides match TRBD2. Germline loops: CDR1 SGHAT, CDR2 FQNNGV. The CDR3 contains 17 residues. The V gene end was trimmed by 1 base and the J gene end by 3 bases; junction bases not matched to a gene: 6. As DNA, the CDR3 is TGTGCCAGCAGCTTAGGAGTAGCGGGAGGGCCTACAGATACGCAGTATTTT. Translated, it gives CASSLGVAGGPTDTQYF.